The clone carrying this T cell receptor (beta chain) was observed many times. Its antigen is unidentified. This sample is drawn from a study of T cell repertoires in cytomegalovirus infection. For the study at large: In public TCR beta signatures, there were indications of both CMV infection and matching HLA type.

Using its own MiXCR run on the reads, TCRdb lists one record per CDR3 protein. The data hold some 300,000 distinct CDR3 sequences, with around 10% observed a single time. The study, taken as a whole, reports: Pooled public TCR beta family frequency picked out CMV carriers with the relevant HLA. It was HLA-C-restricted CMV-specific TCR beta clonotypes that dominated the response ex vivo.

The ends were cut back, 5 bases at V and 10 bases at J, with 12 bases in the middle. The CDR3 covers 12 residues. Source material: PBMCs. The chain uses TRBV12-3 or TRBV12-4 and TRBJ1-3, with unresolved D. The receptor was derived from a human donor in good health (CMV status not recorded). Some clones in this sample may be carry-over from other donors' samples. The CDR3 sequence: CASSELPRTIYF. In DNA, the CDR3 is TGTGCCAGCAGTGAACTGCCAAGGACCATATATTTT.